Each of the 10 T cell receptor beta chains below was sequenced from the same sample in a study of tumor and adjacent non-tumor tissue in lung cancer. This sample's RNA came from whole unsorted tissue. The normal lung tissue was taken more than 3 cm from the tumor edge. A modified ARM-PCR protocol with three rounds of nested PCR amplified TCRbeta. TCRdb passed the multiplex PCR reads through MiXCR, listing each CDR3 protein once. The repertoire holds roughly 75,000 distinct CDR3 sequences, with roughly 75% as singletons. Sequencing was done on a sample of distant non-tumor lung tissue. Receptors originate from a woman between 50 and 59 years old with non-small cell lung cancer.

Concerning this clonotype itself: This may stem from a read error, because a much larger clone lies one nucleotide away. This chain uses TRBV15 with TRBJ2-5; tentatively, D is TRBD2 (5 bases). The CDR3 totals 16 residues. Germline V gene sequence: CDR1 LNHNV, CDR2 YYDKDF (reference sequence). V lost 4 bases and J 2 bases, leaving 17 bases between the germline ends. CDR3 residues: CATSTWTRGPQETQYF. The CDR3 nucleotides read TGTGCCACCAGCACGTGGACGCGAGGGCCACAAGAGACCCAGTACTTC.

Remarks on this clonotype: One junction end does not reproduce the germline sequence, and a read error may be involved. CDR3 bases: TGTACCAGCAGTCCGGGACAGTTCAGTTTAAAGGAGCAGATCTTC. This encodes CTSSPGQFSLKEQIF. V and J are TRBV12-3 or TRBV12-4 and TRBJ2-1; TRBD1 matches 7 bases. There are 15 residues in the CDR3.

This clonotype was recorded a few times. A clone one base away is much larger, so this may be a read error. This chain links TRBV20-1 with TRBJ2-2, with D hard to call. V was trimmed by 0 bases and J by 6 bases, leaving 11 bases between them. The CDR3 runs 14 residues. Per the germline V gene, CDR1 is DFQATT and CDR2 is SNEGSKA (reference sequence). For the CDR3, the DNA is TGCAGTGCTAGAGATCAGAGTTTGGCCGGGGAGCTGTTTTTT. It codes for CSARDQSLAGELFF.

In this sample, this clonotype turned up a few times. Since a much larger clone is just one base distant, this may be a read error. J is TRBJ2-5 and V is TRBV29-1; perhaps TRBD2 as D (5 bases). V was pared by 5 bases and J by 1 base, with 11 bases between. CDR3 length: 13 amino acids. Per germline, CDR1 SQVTM and CDR2 ANQGSEA. The CDR3 coding sequence is TGCAGCGTTCAAGCGGTGTGCCAAGAGACCCAGTACTTC. The encoded protein is CSVQAVCQETQYF. Full variable domain (missing parts from reference TRBV29-1 and TRBJ2-5): SAVISQKPSRDICQRGTSLTIQCQVDSQVTMMFWYRQQPGQSLTLIATANQGSEATYESGFVIDKFPISRPNLTFSTLTVSNMSPEDSSIYLCSVQAVCQETQYFGPGTRLLVL.

This rearrangement joins TRBV29-1 to TRBJ2-1; D is possibly TRBD2 (5 bases). Germline V gene sequence: CDR1 SQVTM, CDR2 ANQGSEA. This CDR3 has 14 amino acids. V was shortened by 4 bases and J by 7 bases, with 17 bases between the two germline ends. The CDR3 here is CSVVLVGPWNEQFF. In DNA form, the CDR3 reads TGCAGCGTTGTACTAGTGGGTCCTTGGAATGAGCAGTTCTTC.

This clonotype was seen many times. V gene TRBV4-2 combines with J gene TRBJ2-3, with 11 bases fitting TRBD2. Germline V CDR1 and CDR2: LGHNA, YNFKEQ. The CDR3 extends over 20 amino acids. With V trimmed by 0 bases and J by 4 bases, 15 bases remained unmatched. CDR3 residues: CASSQDVIISGRADADTQYF. CDR3 nucleotides: TGTGCCAGCAGCCAAGATGTGATCATTAGCGGGAGGGCCGACGCAGATACGCAGTATTTT.

This clonotype appeared once. At one boundary the junction diverges from the germline segment, which might be a read error. In DNA, the CDR3 is TGTGCCAGCAGCTTACACACTTACATAGATATGCAGTATTTT. It translates to CASSLHTYIDMQYF. The chain recombines TRBV11-2 with TRBJ2-3; D not certain. The germline V gene encodes CDR1 SGHAT and CDR2 FQNNGV. CDR3 length: 14 amino acids.

The chain joins TRBV29-1 to TRBJ2-5; possibly TRBD2 for D (6 bases). V was shortened by 8 bases and J by 5 bases, with 27 bases between the two germline ends. Germline CDR1 is SQVTM and CDR2 is ANQGSEA. The CDR3 loop spans 16 amino acids. CDR3 protein: CSFAVNSGRIVETQYF. CDR3 DNA sequence: TGCAGCTTTGCGGTCAATAGCGGAAGGATTGTGGAGACCCAGTACTTC.

In regard to this clonotype: The junction does not match germline at one end; this may be a read error. The chain is built from TRBV6-5 and TRBJ2-1; TRBD2 matches at 11 bases. CDR1 and CDR2 (germline): MNHEY, SVGAGI. The CDR3 loop spans 15 amino acids. The CDR3 sequence: CASSVVAGGLNEQLF. The CDR3 DNA follows: TGTGCCAGCAGCGTGGTAGCGGGAGGGCTTAATGAGCAGTTATTC.

This clonotype has a count of ten or more. The V call is TRBV5-6, the J call TRBJ2-5, with D hard to call. The CDR3 covers 16 residues. In germline, CDR1 is SGHDT, CDR2 YYEEEE. Trimming took off 3 bases at V and 5 bases at J, with 20 bases between the two ends. CDR3 protein: CASSWNWASQSETQYF. CDR3 nucleotide sequence: TGTGCCAGCAGCTGGAATTGGGCGTCGCAGAGTGAGACCCAGTACTTC.